The T cell receptor (beta chain) described here comes from a study of blood T cell repertoires in COVID-19. For the study at large: Acute and convalescent COVID-19 samples came from the United States, Italy and Spain. The cDNA or gDNA used as material had been derived from T cells, B-cell-depleted T cells, or PBMCs.

How the authors handled the data: Scientists estimated how many nucleated cells there were by amplifying reference gene primers. Only in-frame clones appear in the TCRdb table, and some are missing; sequencing was by immunoSEQ multiplex PCR. The V and J calls and clone size come from that table; D and trimming were worked out from the DNA. The sample lists 65,000 to 90,000 clones; around 88% were seen once. CDR3 length equals 14 residues. Trimming took off 2 bases at V and 2 bases at J, with 8 bases between the two ends. Germline CDR1 and CDR2: SGHTS and YDEGEE. The rearrangement links TRBV5-8 to TRBJ2-4, with a possible D match to TRBD2 (6 bases). Sequencing was carried out using peripheral blood. The sequence was obtained from a man aged 25-45 years with acute or convalescent COVID-19. CDR3 protein: CASSLRGSKNIQYF. In DNA, the CDR3 is TGTGCCAGCAGCTTACGGGGGTCCAAAAACATTCAGTACTTC.